The 18 T cell receptor beta chains below were found in one sample sequenced in a study of blood T cells in healthy people across ages. PCR was performed a second time for about 7 to 12 cycles using a sample-barcoded 5' primer and a J-beta primer mix. TCRdb used MiXCR to reprocess the 5' RACE reads, holding one entry per CDR3 protein. The repertoire has about 590,000 distinct CDR3 sequences, roughly 31% of them found once; the top ten carry about 15%. Sequenced material: blood. These receptors all stem from an elderly woman in good health.

This clonotype was seen many times. This chain connects TRBV20-1 to TRBJ2-1; 10 bases agree with TRBD1. V lost 2 bases to trimming and J lost 9 bases; unmatched junction nucleotides: 4. Germline assignment: CDR1 DFQATT and CDR2 SNEGSKA (reference sequence). The CDR3 has 13 residues. The DNA of the CDR3 is TGCAGTGCTAGACGACAGGGGGCCTTTGAGCAGTTCTTC. It translates to CSARRQGAFEQFF.

This clonotype appeared a single time. The chain combines TRBV20-1 with TRBJ2-1, with TRBD2 matching over 7 bases. Looked up from germline, CDR1 is DFQATT and CDR2 is SNEGSKA (reference sequence). This CDR3 is built from 16 residues. V shed 1 base and J 8 bases; nucleotides not matched to a gene: 14. The CDR3 DNA is TGCAGTGCTAGAGCCGGCGGGAGCTCCTTTGGGGATGAGCAGTTCTTC. It codes for CSARAGGSSFGDEQFF.

This clonotype was observed many times. This rearrangement joins TRBV29-1 to TRBJ1-1, with D perhaps matching TRBD1 (5 bases). Trimming pared 4 bases from V and 1 base from J, leaving 10 bases between. The CDR3 has 13 amino acids. Germline assignment: CDR1 SQVTM and CDR2 ANQGSEA. CDR3 nucleotide sequence: TGCAGCGTTGTTAGGAGGGGGAACACTGAAGCTTTCTTT. This sequence encodes CSVVRRGNTEAFF. Together with reference TRBV29-1 and TRBJ1-1, the CDR3 gives the full variable domain: SAVISQKPSRDICQRGTSLTIQCQVDSQVTMMFWYRQQPGQSLTLIATANQGSEATYESGFVIDKFPISRPNLTFSTLTVSNMSPEDSSIYLCSVVRRGNTEAFFGQGTRLTVV.

On this clonotype itself: The junction does not match germline at one end; this may be a read error. V gene TRBV30 combines with J gene TRBJ1-4; possibly TRBD1 for D (6 bases). Looked up from germline, CDR1 is GTSNPN and CDR2 is SVGIG (reference sequence). CDR3 length: 14 residues. The CDR3 region is CAWDPTGIGEKPFF. In DNA form, the CDR3 reads TGTGCCTGGGACCCCACAGGGATAGGGGAAAAACCGTTTTTT.

This clonotype was recorded once. The CDR3 nucleotides are TGCAGTGCTTACGGCGGGGGGAGCTCCTACGAGCAGTACTTC. Encoded protein: CSAYGGGSSYEQYF. This chain joins TRBV20-1 and TRBJ2-7, with 8 bases that match TRBD2. Germline trimming cut 5 bases from V and 0 bases from J; bases unmatched to any gene: 6. Per the germline V gene, CDR1 is DFQATT and CDR2 is SNEGSKA (reference sequence). This CDR3 spans 14 amino acids.

This clonotype came up a few times. The chain couples TRBV30 to TRBJ1-2, with D tentatively TRBD1 (6 bases). This CDR3 contains 14 residues. Germline CDR1 reads GTSNPN; CDR2 reads SVGIG (reference sequence). Trimming shortened V by 3 bases and J by 0 bases, and 11 bases separated the two germline ends. CDR3 region: CAWRNRESNYGYTF. As DNA, the CDR3 is TGTGCCTGGAGGAACAGGGAATCTAACTATGGCTACACCTTC.

This clonotype was seen many times. The gene calls are TRBV20-1 and TRBJ1-2; D gene uncertain. V lost 1 base, J lost 3 bases, and 12 bases lay in between. This CDR3 comprises 14 residues. The germline CDR1 and CDR2 sequences are DFQATT and SNEGSKA (reference sequence). As DNA, the CDR3 is TGCAGTGCTAGAGTTAACATAGCTTACTATGGCTACACCTTC. It encodes CSARVNIAYYGYTF.

The chain links TRBV12-3 or TRBV12-4 to TRBJ2-4; D is possibly TRBD1 (6 bases). Trimming left V 5 bases short and J 5 bases short, with 13 bases between. The CDR3 contains 14 residues. The CDR3 reads CASSQSYRENIQYF. CDR3 in DNA: TGTGCCAGCAGTCAAAGCTACAGGGAAAACATTCAGTACTTC.

This clonotype has at least ten counts. The rearrangement links TRBV10-3 to TRBJ2-3; 8 bases align to TRBD1. This CDR3 contains 17 residues. Per germline, CDR1 ENHRY and CDR2 SYGVKD. Trimming at V came to 0 bases and at J to 5 bases, leaving 10 bases not matched to a gene. The CDR3, as DNA: TGTGCCATCAGTGAGTCGTTCGGAGCAGGGGGCGTAGATACGCAGTATTTT. Translated, it gives CAISESFGAGGVDTQYF.

This clonotype has only a few counts. Given a much more abundant clone one base away, this may be a read error. V usage is TRBV20-1 and J usage is TRBJ2-5, with TRBD2 matching over 11 bases. In germline, CDR1 is DFQATT, CDR2 SNEGSKA (reference sequence). This CDR3 is built from 15 residues. The ends lost 5 bases at V and 11 bases at J; junction bases unmatched: 16. CDR3 in DNA: TGCAGTGCTCCAGGACTAGCGGGTTCCTTGGATGAGCAGTACTTC. Protein: CSAPGLAGSLDEQYF.

The genes are TRBV9 and TRBJ1-2, with 7 bases lining up with TRBD1. After removal of 4 bases from V and 4 bases from J, the junction contained 10 bases not matched to a gene. CDR3 length: 15 residues. CDR1 SGDLS and CDR2 YYNGEE come from the germline V gene. DNA of the CDR3: TGTGCCAGCAGCACCAGCTCCGGGACAGCCTATGGCTACACCTTC. Amino acid sequence: CASSTSSGTAYGYTF.

The chain employs TRBV3-1 and TRBJ1-1, with no clear D. This CDR3 comprises 14 residues. With 3 bases removed from V and 1 base from J, the gap between germline ends came to 9 bases. Germline CDR1 reads LGHDT; CDR2 reads YNNKEL (reference sequence). The chain's CDR3 is CASSQGSRNTEAFF. The CDR3, as DNA: TGTGCCAGCAGCCAGGGTTCCCGGAACACTGAAGCTTTCTTT.

There are a few counts of this clonotype. The rearrangement joins TRBV30 to TRBJ2-5; D may be TRBD1 or TRBD2 (5 bases each). Germline assignment: CDR1 GTSNPN and CDR2 SVGIG (reference sequence). V lost 6 bases to trimming and J lost 3 bases, with 17 bases between them. CDR3 size: 14 residues. The CDR3 nucleotides read TGTGCCTGCTCCCGGGGCCCCCTCGAAGAGACCCAGTACTTC. The encoded protein is CACSRGPLEETQYF.

Of note for this clonotype: It may be a read error: a sequence one base away is much more abundant. V gene TRBV11-1 combines with J gene TRBJ2-1; 13 positions agree with TRBD2. The CDR3 contains 15 residues. The junction had 4 bases not matched to a gene; V was cut back by 4 bases and J by 7 bases. The germline V gene has CDR1 SGHAT and CDR2 FQDESV (reference sequence). In DNA, the CDR3 is TGTGCCAGCAGCTCCAGGACTAGCGGGGGAAATGAGCAGTTCTTC. Its protein is CASSSRTSGGNEQFF.

This clonotype was seen at least ten times. This rearrangement joins TRBV4-2 to TRBJ2-2, with 9 bases matching TRBD2. The junction had 2 bases not matched to a gene; V was cut back by 0 bases and J by 3 bases. Germline loops: CDR1 LGHNA, CDR2 YNFKEQ. CDR3 length: 16 amino acids. In DNA form, the CDR3 reads TGTGCCAGCAGCCAAGATCAGCGGGGGGACACCGGGGAGCTGTTTTTT. This gives the protein CASSQDQRGDTGELFF.

A few counts support this clonotype. The J gene is TRBJ1-1, the V gene TRBV18; tentative D call: TRBD1 (5 bases). This CDR3 spans 14 amino acids. Germline values: CDR1 KGHSH, CDR2 LQKENI. With 9 bases removed from V and 1 base from J, the gap between germline ends came to 15 bases. The chain's CDR3 is CASTRDGSNTEAFF. CDR3 DNA: TGTGCCAGTACTCGGGACGGTTCGAACACTGAAGCTTTCTTT.

Of note for this clonotype: Relative to the germline gene, one junction end is altered; a read error may explain this. This sequence joins TRBV5-1 and TRBJ1-1; D is perhaps TRBD1 (6 bases). The CDR3 contains 14 residues. In germline, CDR1 is SGHRS, CDR2 YFSETQ. CDR3 sequence (DNA): TGCGCCAGCAGCTTGACAGGGAGTGACACTGGAGCTTTCTTT. Residues: CASSLTGSDTGAFF.

This chain connects TRBV6-6 to TRBJ2-3; 10 positions agree with TRBD1. The CDR3 covers 16 residues. J gave up 4 bases and V 2 bases, and 6 bases lay outside the gene matches. Germline CDR1 and CDR2: MNHNY and SVGAGI (reference sequence). As DNA, the CDR3 is TGTGCCAGCAGTTACGCCGGGACAGGGGCTGCAGATACGCAGTATTTT. Amino acid sequence: CASSYAGTGAADTQYF.